This T cell receptor beta chain was recorded in a study of blood T cells in healthy people across ages. Looking at the study overall: Per two T cells, template switching captured roughly one barcoded beta molecule.

The sample providers were healthy Caucasian people from Russia, aged about 6 to 90. RNA extraction gave at least 5 micrograms of total RNA per sample. With regard to this clonotype: Its cognate antigen is unknown.

CDR1 is WSHSY, CDR2 SAAADI, per germline. V dropped 6 bases and J dropped 2 bases, with 14 bases sitting between them. The CDR3 is made up of 14 amino acids. Study-level points and caveats: The CMV status of each donor remained undetermined, and this could have confounded shifts in expanded clonotypes.

With a J-beta primer mix and a sample-barcoded 5' primer, a second PCR ran roughly 6 to 11 cycles. TCRdb re-called the 5' RACE reads with MiXCR, one entry per CDR3 protein. The table lists about 720,000 distinct CDR3 sequences, 22% of them singletons. The TCR sequence derives from a man between 65 and 85 years old in good health. Sequenced input: blood. The chain links TRBV10-2 to TRBJ2-7, with a tentative D call TRBD2 (6 bases). The CDR3: CASSTGTVPYEQYF. The DNA of the CDR3 is TGCGCCAGCAGCACCGGGACTGTCCCCTACGAGCAGTACTTC.